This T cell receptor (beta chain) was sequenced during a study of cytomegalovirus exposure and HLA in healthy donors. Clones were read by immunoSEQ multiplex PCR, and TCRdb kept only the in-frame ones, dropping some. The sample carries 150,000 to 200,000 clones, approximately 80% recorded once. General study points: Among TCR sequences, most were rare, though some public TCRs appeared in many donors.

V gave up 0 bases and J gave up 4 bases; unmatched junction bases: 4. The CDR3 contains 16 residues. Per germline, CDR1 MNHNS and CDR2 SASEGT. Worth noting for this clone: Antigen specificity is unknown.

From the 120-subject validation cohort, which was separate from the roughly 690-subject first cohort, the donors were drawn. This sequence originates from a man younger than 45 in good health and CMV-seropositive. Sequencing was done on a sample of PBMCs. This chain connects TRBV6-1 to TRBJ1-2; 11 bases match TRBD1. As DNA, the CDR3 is TGTGCCAGCAGTGAAGCGTACGGGACAGGGGGCTATGGCTACACCTTC. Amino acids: CASSEAYGTGGYGYTF.